Each of the 29 T cell receptor beta chains below was sequenced from the same sample in a study of CD4 T cells in relation to SARS-CoV-2 and coronaviruses. The unexposed donors gave CD4+ T cells in about 2010-2018, prior to COVID-19. CD4+ T cells were isolated from the cells after around 10 days of culture. These receptors' targets are unknown. Clones were sequenced by immunoSEQ multiplex PCR, and TCRdb holds only the in-frame ones, with some missing. Found here are 20,000 to 25,000 clones, roughly four fifths of them singletons; the top ten hold about 15%. Material: CD4+ T cells from PBMCs, cultured in vitro. These receptors originate from a human donor in good health.

The chain uses TRBV5-4 and TRBJ1-6; the D is unclear. V was trimmed by 0 bases and J by 9 bases, leaving 10 bases between them. There are 14 residues in the CDR3. CDR1 and CDR2 (germline): SGHNT, YYREEE (reference sequence). CDR3 region: CASSLEGWSSPLHF. The DNA of the CDR3 is TGTGCCAGCAGCTTGGAGGGTTGGAGTTCACCCCTCCACTTT.

This chain's CDR3 is CASSLDRLLNEQFF. CDR3 nucleotide sequence: TGCGCCAGCAGCTTGGATCGTCTGCTGAATGAGCAGTTCTTC. The chain uses TRBV5-1 and TRBJ2-1; D unclear. CDR3 length: 14 residues. CDR1 is SGHRS and CDR2 is YFSETQ in the germline V gene. V lost 0 bases to trimming and J lost 7 bases, with 11 bases between them.

The rearrangement uses TRBV29-1 and TRBJ2-5; 7 bases line up with TRBD2. Germline CDR1 and CDR2: SQVTM and ANQGSEA. The CDR3 totals 14 residues. V lost 4 bases and J lost 1; bases outside the gene matches: 6. CDR3 DNA sequence: TGCAGCGTTGCCGCGGGAGCGATCCAAGAGACCCAGTACTTC. It specifies CSVAAGAIQETQYF.

V gene TRBV7-9 combines with J gene TRBJ2-1; maybe TRBD1 (6 bases). The CDR3 has 15 residues. CDR1 and CDR2 (germline): SEHNR, FQNEAQ (reference sequence). The V end was cut by 4 bases, the J end by 3 bases, with 13 bases between. CDR3 nucleotide sequence: TGTGCCAGCAGCTCCCCCGGGACACTCTACAATGAGCAGTTCTTC. Translated: CASSSPGTLYNEQFF.

The V call is TRBV5-8, the J call TRBJ2-3, with D possibly matching TRBD2 (5 bases). Trimming cost V 2 bases and J 2 bases, with 15 bases left between them. Germline V gene sequence: CDR1 SGHTS, CDR2 YDEGEE. There are 16 residues in the CDR3. The CDR3 DNA reads as TGTGCCAGCAGCTTATCAGGACTGGCTTTCACAGATACGCAGTATTTT. It specifies CASSLSGLAFTDTQYF.

This chain links TRBV5-1 with TRBJ2-2; TRBD1 aligns across 8 bases. Germline CDR1 reads SGHRS; CDR2 reads YFSETQ. With 0 bases clipped from V and 3 bases from J, the junction kept 1 base outside the gene matches. The CDR3 spans 15 residues. Written as DNA, the CDR3 is TGCGCCAGCAGCTTGGGGACAGGGTACACCGGGGAGCTGTTTTTT. Encoded protein: CASSLGTGYTGELFF.

This clone was seen a handful of times. V usage is TRBV20-1 and J usage is TRBJ2-5, with D possibly being TRBD2 (5 bases). Per germline, CDR1 DFQATT and CDR2 SNEGSKA (reference sequence). The CDR3 extends over 11 amino acids. V dropped 4 bases and J dropped 7 bases, with 10 bases sitting between them. DNA for the CDR3: TGCAGTGCTATCCGGGCGGGGACCCAGTACTTC. Translation gives CSAIRAGTQYF.

The chain has TRBV12-5 and TRBJ1-5; D might be TRBD1 (5 bases). Trimming took 1 base from V and 10 from J, leaving 14 bases between them. The CDR3 has 14 amino acids. Germline lookup yields CDR1 LGHNT and CDR2 FRNRAP. The CDR3 loop reads CASGLGHQGEPQHF. The DNA of the CDR3 is TGTGCTAGTGGTTTGGGGCATCAGGGTGAACCCCAGCATTTT. Full variable domain (rest looked up from reference TRBV12-5 and TRBJ1-5): DARVTQTPRHKVTEMGQEVTMRCQPILGHNTVFWYRQTMMQGLELLAYFRNRAPLDDSGMPKDRFSAEMPDATLATLKIQPSEPRDSAVYFCASGLGHQGEPQHFGDGTRLSIL.

The chain links TRBV6-4 to TRBJ2-3, with D uncertain. Germline V lookup: CDR1 MRHNA, CDR2 SNTAGT. The CDR3 has 13 residues. With 4 bases removed from V and 5 bases from J, the gap between germline ends came to 10 bases. For the CDR3, the DNA is TGTGCCAGCAGTGTTGAGGCCAGAGATACGCAGTATTTT. It yields the protein CASSVEARDTQYF.

V and J are TRBV30 and TRBJ2-2; TRBD2 might be the D (5 bases). Deletions cut 0 bases from V and 6 bases from J, with 8 bases between. Germline V gene lookup returns CDR1 GTSNPN and CDR2 SVGIG (reference sequence). This CDR3 has 13 amino acids. CDR3 bases: TGTGCCTGGAGTGTGGCAGCGGCCGGGGAGCTGTTTTTT. The encoded protein is CAWSVAAAGELFF.

This clone appeared a few times. The chain couples TRBV7-3 to TRBJ2-2; D remains unclear. CDR3 size: 15 residues. Trimming shortened V by 2 bases and J by 6 bases, and 13 bases separated the two germline ends. In germline, CDR1 is SGHTA, CDR2 FQGTGA. The CDR3 region has the DNA TGTGCCAGCAGCTTAGAAGTTGGGCAGGCCGGGGAGCTGTTTTTT. This gives the protein CASSLEVGQAGELFF.

The V and J genes are TRBV12-3 or TRBV12-4 and TRBJ2-2, with D possibly TRBD1 on 6 matching bases. Deletions cut 5 bases from V and 6 bases from J, with 10 bases between. This CDR3 contains 13 residues. The CDR3 reads CASSIQGPGELFF. For the CDR3, the DNA is TGTGCCAGCAGTATACAGGGACCCGGGGAGCTGTTTTTT.

This chain connects TRBV7-9 to TRBJ1-2; no definite D call. V was trimmed by 2 bases and J by 4 bases, leaving 14 bases between them. CDR3 length: 15 residues. In germline, CDR1 is SEHNR, CDR2 FQNEAQ (reference sequence). The CDR3 DNA is TGTGCCAGCAGCTTATCGCACGGAAGGTCCTATGGCTACACCTTC. This encodes CASSLSHGRSYGYTF.

The chain is built from TRBV11-2 and TRBJ2-5, with 11 bases fitting TRBD2. V shed 5 bases, J shed 1 base, and the junction held 6 bases outside the gene matches. The CDR3 is made up of 16 amino acids. Germline values: CDR1 SGHAT, CDR2 FQNNGV. CDR3 in amino acids: CASSASGGNLQETQYF. The DNA for the CDR3 is TGTGCCAGCAGCGCTAGCGGGGGGAACCTCCAAGAGACCCAGTACTTC. The variable domain in full, completed from reference TRBV11-2 and TRBJ2-5, reads EAGVAQSPRYKIIEKRQSVAFWCNPISGHATLYWYQQILGQGPKLLIQFQNNGVVDDSQLPKDRFSAERLKGVDSTLKIQPAKLEDSAVYLCASSASGGNLQETQYFGPGTRLLVL.

This chain uses TRBV7-2 with TRBJ1-2; D is perhaps TRBD1 (5 bases). The CDR3 has 12 amino acids. The germline CDR1 and CDR2 sequences are SGHTA and FQGNSA. V shed 2 bases and J shed 7 bases, with 8 bases lying between them. The CDR3 DNA is TGTGCCAGCAGCTTATACGGGGGTGGCTACACCTTC. Protein: CASSLYGGGYTF.

The chain carries TRBV6-2 or TRBV6-3 and TRBJ2-7; D is tentatively TRBD1 or TRBD2 (5 bases each). The CDR3 is 14 amino acids. The germline CDR1 and CDR2 sequences are MNHEY and SVGEGT. V gave up 5 bases and J gave up 9 bases, with 20 bases separating them. Here the CDR3 reads CASSTRDGVFGQYF. The CDR3 DNA reads as TGTGCCAGCAGTACCCGGGACGGGGTTTTTGGGCAGTACTTC.

This chain connects TRBV5-4 to TRBJ2-7, with a tentative D call TRBD2 (6 bases). Germline-derived CDR1 and CDR2 are SGHNT and YYREEE (reference sequence). This CDR3 comprises 13 residues. V lost 7 bases, J lost 3 bases, and 14 bases lay in between. Here the CDR3 reads CASSREPYYEQYF. In DNA, the CDR3 is TGTGCCAGCTCCCGGGAGCCCTACTACGAGCAGTACTTC.

A few counts support this clone. The J gene is TRBJ1-6, the V gene TRBV6-5, with 9 bases fitting TRBD1. Looked up from germline, CDR1 is MNHEY and CDR2 is SVGAGI. The ends lost 6 bases at V and 9 bases at J; junction bases unmatched: 6. The CDR3 contains 14 residues. The CDR3 bases are TGTGCCAGCAGCCTCCGGGACAGGGCTTCACCCCTCCACTTT. Its translation: CASSLRDRASPLHF.

CDR3 residues: CASSRGILETQYF. For the CDR3, the DNA is TGTGCCAGCAGCAGGGGTATCTTAGAGACCCAGTACTTC. The V gene is TRBV11-3, the J gene TRBJ2-5; D might be TRBD1 (5 bases). CDR1 and CDR2 from the germline V gene are SGHNT and YENEEA. V shed 5 bases and J shed 4 bases, with 11 bases lying between them. The CDR3 runs 13 residues.

The chain recombines TRBV30 with TRBJ2-5; D gene uncertain. This CDR3 region has 14 residues. CDR1 and CDR2 (germline): GTSNPN, SVGIG (reference sequence). The germline V and J ends were trimmed by 4 bases and 2 bases, with 14 bases remaining between them. In DNA, the CDR3 is TGTGCCTGGACCGGATTCAACAATCAAGAGACCCAGTACTTC. Protein: CAWTGFNNQETQYF.

The table lists this clone with a count of one. The chain is built from TRBV7-9 and TRBJ1-1; no definite D call. The V gene's germline CDR1 is SEHNR and CDR2 FQNEAQ (reference sequence). Between the trimmed V and J ends, which lost 0 bases and 1 base, there was a span of 9 bases. This CDR3 region has 15 residues. CDR3 sequence reads: CASSLAQWGNTEAFF. For the CDR3, the DNA is TGTGCCAGCAGCTTAGCCCAGTGGGGGAACACTGAAGCTTTCTTT.

This chain joins TRBV7-2 and TRBJ2-3; D might be TRBD1 or TRBD2, each matching 6 bases. Trimming cost V 5 bases and J 1 base, with 16 bases left between them. The CDR3 contains 16 residues. Germline assignment: CDR1 SGHTA and CDR2 FQGNSA. Written as DNA, the CDR3 is TGTGCCAGCAGCCTCGGAGGGGCAGGGGGCACAGATACGCAGTATTTT. This gives the protein CASSLGGAGGTDTQYF.

The chain has TRBV4-3 and TRBJ2-7; either TRBD1 or TRBD2 may supply D (7 bases each). Looked up from germline, CDR1 is LGHNA and CDR2 is YSLEER. There are 13 residues in the CDR3. The V and J ends lost 11 bases and 4 bases respectively, with 18 bases between them. The CDR3 here is CASGRDRDYEQYF. CDR3 DNA sequence: TGCGCCTCAGGGAGGGACAGAGATTACGAGCAGTACTTC.

This clone was counted once. The chain combines TRBV7-2 with TRBJ1-1; unclear D gene. The CDR3 has 15 amino acids. Trimming shortened V by 5 bases and J by 1 base, and 14 bases separated the two germline ends. Germline V gene lookup returns CDR1 SGHTA and CDR2 FQGNSA. The CDR3 here is CASSLLGGTNTEAFF. The CDR3 region has the DNA TGTGCCAGCAGCCTACTGGGAGGTACGAACACTGAAGCTTTCTTT.

The chain is built from TRBV23-1 and TRBJ2-7; 9 bases align to TRBD1. TRBV23-1 is filed as an ORF, its function uncertain. The CDR3 is made up of 14 amino acids. The V gene end was trimmed by 3 bases and the J gene end by 2 bases; junction bases not matched to a gene: 2. CDR3 in amino acids: CASSQRDRAYEQYF. For the CDR3, the DNA is TGCGCCAGCAGTCAGAGGGACAGGGCCTACGAGCAGTACTTC.

This clone was observed a single time. The chain combines TRBV10-1 with TRBJ2-1; 10 bases agree with TRBD2. The CDR3 is made up of 18 amino acids. CDR1 is WNHNN and CDR2 is SYGVQD in the germline V gene (reference sequence). Losses at the gene ends were 4 bases for V and 0 bases for J; bases not matched to a gene: 9. The CDR3 loop is CASSARRTSGSSYNEQFF. The CDR3, as DNA: TGCGCCAGCAGTGCAAGACGGACTAGCGGAAGCTCCTACAATGAGCAGTTCTTC.

The chain carries TRBV19 and TRBJ1-1; TRBD1 might be the D (6 bases). Germline V gene sequence: CDR1 LNHDA, CDR2 SQIVND (reference sequence). CDR3 length equals 17 residues. Trimming pared 4 bases from V and 0 bases from J, leaving 18 bases between. DNA for the CDR3: TGTGCCAGTAGTACCACGACAACAGGGACCATGAACACTGAAGCTTTCTTT. Protein product: CASSTTTTGTMNTEAFF. The variable domain in full, with the rest retrieved from reference TRBV19 and TRBJ1-1, is DGGITQSPKYLFRKEGQNVTLSCEQNLNHDAMYWYRQDPGQGLRLIYYSQIVNDFQKGDIAEGYSVSREKKESFPLTVTSAQKNPTAFYLCASSTTTTGTMNTEAFFGQGTRLTVV.

This clone was observed a single time. The chain carries TRBV24-1 and TRBJ1-2; 9 nucleotides align to TRBD1. Trimming cost V 12 bases and J 8 bases; bases outside gene matches: 18. Germline V gives CDR1 KGHDR, CDR2 SFDVKD. The CDR3 consists of 15 residues. This CDR3 is CAVRFAGQGRDGYTF. DNA of the CDR3: TGTGCCGTCCGATTCGCGGGACAGGGACGGGACGGCTACACCTTC.

The chain links TRBV5-1 to TRBJ2-5, with 8 bases lining up with TRBD2. Trimming at V came to 3 bases and at J to 2 bases, leaving 6 bases not matched to a gene. Germline V gene lookup returns CDR1 SGHRS and CDR2 YFSETQ. The CDR3 contains 15 residues. The CDR3 protein is CASSWASGGQETQYF. The CDR3 DNA sequence: TGCGCCAGCAGCTGGGCGTCGGGGGGGCAAGAGACCCAGTACTTC.